Detailed here is one T cell receptor (beta chain). The antigen is unknown. This table comes from immunoSEQ multiplex PCR, and its TCRdb copy is limited to in-frame clones, with some not included. The sample lists some 100,000 clones, approximately 90% occurring once. This specimen belongs to a study of T cell responses to AZD1222 COVID-19 vaccine. Overall study findings and caveats: Most donors were white British and more were female, and clonal diversity was possibly underestimated.

Germline V gives CDR1 SQVTM, CDR2 ANQGSEA. J was trimmed by 0 bases and V by 5 bases; bases with no gene match: 5. CDR3 size: 16 residues. The gene calls are TRBV29-1 and TRBJ2-6, with 9 bases that match TRBD1. The sequenced sample was peripheral blood, obtained on day 0 of AZD1222 vaccination. The receptor was derived from an adult in good health. The CDR3 here is CSVRDRDFSGANVLTF. The CDR3 nucleotides read TGCAGCGTTCGGGACAGGGACTTCTCTGGGGCCAACGTCCTGACTTTC.